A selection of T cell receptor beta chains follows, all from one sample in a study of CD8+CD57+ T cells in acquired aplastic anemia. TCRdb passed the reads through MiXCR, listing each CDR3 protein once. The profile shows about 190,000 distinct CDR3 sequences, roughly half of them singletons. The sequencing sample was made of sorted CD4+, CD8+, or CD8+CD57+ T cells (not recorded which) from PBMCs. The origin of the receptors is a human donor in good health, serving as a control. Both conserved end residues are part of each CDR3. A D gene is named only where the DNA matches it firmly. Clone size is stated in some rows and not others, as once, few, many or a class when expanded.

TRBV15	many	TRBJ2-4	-	CATSKTGAKNIQYF	TGTGCCACCAGCAAAACAGGGGCCAAAAACATTCAGTACTTC
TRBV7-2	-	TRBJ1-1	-	CASSPLQGRTEAFF	TGTGCCAGCAGCCCACTGCAGGGGCGGACTGAAGCTTTCTTT
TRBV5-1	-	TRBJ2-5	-	CASSSANVREETRYF	TGCGCCAGCAGCTCGGCGAACGTGAGGGAGGAGACCCGGTACTTC
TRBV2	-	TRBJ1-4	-	CASSERLTGLNEKLFF	TGTGCCAGCAGTGAGAGATTGACAGGCCTTAATGAAAAACTGTTTTTT
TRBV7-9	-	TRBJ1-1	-	CASSFREAFF	TGTGCCAGCAGCTTTCGTGAAGCTTTCTTT
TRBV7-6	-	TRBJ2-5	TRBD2	CASSLAVAGGVETQYF	TGTGCCAGCAGCTTAGCGGTGGCGGGGGGAGTAGAGACCCAGTACTTC
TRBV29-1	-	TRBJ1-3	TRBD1	CSVVYRGPGNTIYF	TGCAGCGTTGTTTACAGGGGGCCTGGAAACACCATATATTTT
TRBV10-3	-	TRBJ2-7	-	CAISRGTSSYEQYF	TGTGCCATCAGTCGGGGAACCAGCTCCTACGAGCAGTACTTC
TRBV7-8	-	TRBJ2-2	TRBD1	CASRTQGAFGELFF	TGTGCCAGCAGGACCCAGGGGGCATTCGGGGAGCTGTTTTTT
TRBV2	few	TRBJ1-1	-	CASSEIGSGRGTEAFF	TGTGCCAGCAGTGAAATCGGATCGGGGAGGGGGACTGAAGCTTTCTTT
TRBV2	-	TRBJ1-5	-	CASSEEGYQPQHF	TGTGCCAGCAGTGAAGAGGGATATCAGCCCCAGCATTTT
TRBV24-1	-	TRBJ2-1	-	CATSDRLAEQFF	TGTGCCACCAGTGATCGACTCGCTGAGCAGTTCTTC
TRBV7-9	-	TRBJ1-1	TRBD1	CASTLTGSSTEAFF	TGTGCCAGTACTTTGACAGGGAGCTCCACTGAAGCTTTCTTT
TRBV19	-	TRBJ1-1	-	CASKEVGTEAFF	TGTGCCAGTAAGGAGGTGGGGACTGAAGCTTTCTTT
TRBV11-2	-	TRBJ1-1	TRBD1	CASSSRTGEGTEAFF	TGTGCCAGCAGCTCCCGGACAGGGGAGGGCACTGAAGCTTTCTTT
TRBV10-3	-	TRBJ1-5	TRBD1	CASATGQNQPQHF	TGTGCCAGCGCGACAGGGCAGAATCAGCCCCAGCATTTT
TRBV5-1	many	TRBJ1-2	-	CASRADYGYTF	TGCGCCAGCAGGGCCGACTATGGCTACACCTTC
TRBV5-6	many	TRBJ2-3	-	CASSWEGTDTQYF	TGTGCCAGCAGCTGGGAGGGCACAGATACGCAGTATTTT
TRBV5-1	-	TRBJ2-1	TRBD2	CASTAGGVRSNEQFF	TGCGCCAGCACGGCCGGGGGGGTACGATCCAATGAGCAGTTCTTC